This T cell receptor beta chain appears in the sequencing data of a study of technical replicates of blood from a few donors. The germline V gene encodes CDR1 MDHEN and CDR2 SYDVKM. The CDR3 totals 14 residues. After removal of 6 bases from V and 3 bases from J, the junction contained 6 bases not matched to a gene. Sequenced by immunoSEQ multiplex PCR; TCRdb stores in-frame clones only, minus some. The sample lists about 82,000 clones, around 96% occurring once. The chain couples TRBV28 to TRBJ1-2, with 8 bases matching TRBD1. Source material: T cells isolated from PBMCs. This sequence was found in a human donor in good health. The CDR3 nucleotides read TGTGCCAGCAGCGATGACAGGGGCTACTATGGCTACACCTTC. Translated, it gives CASSDDRGYYGYTF.